This T cell receptor (beta chain) was identified in a study of patients and donors after allogeneic stem cell transplantation. V lost 6 bases, J lost 9 bases, and 5 bases stayed unmatched. This CDR3 comprises 12 residues. Germline CDR1 is MNHEY and CDR2 is SVGEGT. MiXCR, applied by TCRdb to the RT-PCR reads, yields one record per CDR3 protein. Seen here are approximately 200,000 distinct CDR3 sequences, less than 45% observed once, and the top ten hold approximately 32%. The J gene is TRBJ2-1, the V gene TRBV6-2 or TRBV6-3; TRBD1 matches 7 bases. The specimen was blood, either unsorted or a sorted T cell fraction (not recorded which). This clonotype originated in a human donor who was either an allogeneic HSCT recipient or a stem cell or donor lymphocyte infusion donor (not recorded which). It is not recorded whose cells these are; they may come from a transplant donor. The CDR3 bases are TGTGCCAGCAGGGGAACAGGGGTTGAGCAGTTCTTC. Its protein is CASRGTGVEQFF.